The 16 T cell receptor beta chains in this list originate from one sample, sequenced in a study of OX40 agonist ivuxolimab in advanced cancers. Profiling relied on immunoSEQ multiplex PCR, and the TCRdb table lists in-frame clones only, not all of them. The data contain 35,000 or so clones, roughly four fifths of them singletons. The sequences come from CD4+ or CD8+ T cells sorted from blood, collected in a trial of the OX40 agonist ivuxolimab. The source of these receptors is an adult with an advanced solid tumor such as melanoma, head and neck, liver or kidney cancer.

This chain uses TRBV19 with TRBJ2-3, with no clear D. The CDR3 is 15 residues long. CDR1 and CDR2 from the germline V gene are LNHDA and SQIVND (reference sequence). Trimming left V 6 bases short and J 2 bases short, with 15 bases between. CDR3 sequence: CASRPGSELTDTQYF. DNA of the CDR3: TGTGCCAGTAGGCCGGGTTCAGAGCTCACAGATACGCAGTATTTT. The entire variable domain, with the rest obtained from reference TRBV19 and TRBJ2-3, is as follows: DGGITQSPKYLFRKEGQNVTLSCEQNLNHDAMYWYRQDPGQGLRLIYYSQIVNDFQKGDIAEGYSVSREKKESFPLTVTSAQKNPTAFYLCASRPGSELTDTQYFGPGTRLTVL.

The genes are TRBV2 and TRBJ2-1; TRBD1 aligns across 8 bases. In germline, CDR1 is SNHLY, CDR2 FYNNEI. The V segment lost 1 base and the J segment 4 bases; nucleotides outside the gene matches: 6. The CDR3 covers 16 residues. The CDR3 nucleotides read TGTGCCAGCAGTGAAGGGACAGGGAGAGTTTACAATGAGCAGTTCTTC. It encodes CASSEGTGRVYNEQFF.

CDR3 nucleotide sequence: TGTGCCAGCAGCTGGGGGGAACGGGCCGGGGAGCTGTTTTTT. Protein sequence: CASSWGERAGELFF. The chain recombines TRBV5-4 with TRBJ2-2; a weak D match, TRBD2 (6 bases). V lost 3 bases, J lost 6 bases, and 12 bases lay in between. Germline values: CDR1 SGHNT, CDR2 YYREEE (reference sequence). This CDR3 is 14 amino acids long.

This rearrangement joins TRBV5-4 to TRBJ2-1, with D possibly being TRBD2 (7 bases). This CDR3 has 15 residues. CDR1 is SGHNT, CDR2 YYREEE, per germline (reference sequence). V was pared by 3 bases and J by 3 bases, with 13 bases between. CDR3 sequence reads: CASSSSGGLYNEQFF. The CDR3, as DNA: TGTGCCAGCAGCTCCTCGGGGGGCCTCTACAATGAGCAGTTCTTC.

This clone was seen a single time. Relative to the germline gene, one junction end is altered; a read error may explain this. This sequence joins TRBV7-7 and TRBJ2-1; 7 nucleotides line up with TRBD2. Looked up from germline, CDR1 is SSHAT and CDR2 is FNYEAQ (reference sequence). The CDR3 covers 15 residues. The chain's CDR3 is CASSLGPGRVNEQFF. The CDR3 DNA reads TGTGCTAGCAGCTTAGGGCCTGGGAGGGTCAATGAGCAGTTCTTC. Combining the CDR3 with reference TRBV7-7 and TRBJ2-1 gives the whole variable domain GAGVSQSPRYKVTKRGQDVTLRCDPISSHATLYWYQQALGQGPEFLTYFNYEAQPDKSGLPSDRFSAERPEGSISTLTIQRTEQRDSAMYRCASSLGPGRVNEQFFGPGTRLTVL.

This chain connects TRBV5-4 to TRBJ2-1; weak D call: TRBD2 (7 bases). With 6 bases removed from V and 7 bases from J, the gap between germline ends came to 14 bases. Germline CDR1 and CDR2: SGHNT and YYREEE (reference sequence). The CDR3 is made up of 13 amino acids. The CDR3 spells CASKRGGSNEQFF. Here the CDR3 DNA reads TGTGCCAGCAAGAGGGGGGGCTCGAATGAGCAGTTCTTC. Filled out from reference TRBV5-4 and TRBJ2-1, the complete variable domain reads ETGVTQSPTHLIKTRGQQVTLRCSSQSGHNTVSWYQQALGQGPQFIFQYYREEENGRGNFPPRFSGLQFPNYSSELNVNALELDDSALYLCASKRGGSNEQFFGPGTRLTVL.

This chain connects TRBV4-1 to TRBJ2-7, with TRBD2 as a possible D gene (5 bases). This CDR3 comprises 15 residues. Germline assignment: CDR1 MGHRA and CDR2 YSYEKL. Trimming took 2 bases from V and 2 from J, leaving 13 bases between them. Here the CDR3 DNA reads TGCGCCAGCAGCCAACCAAGGAGCGGCGCCTACGAGCAGTACTTC. This codes for CASSQPRSGAYEQYF.

This clone appeared a few times. This chain joins TRBV9 and TRBJ2-3, with D perhaps being TRBD1 or TRBD2 (6 bases each). This CDR3 is built from 18 residues. Germline V gives CDR1 SGDLS, CDR2 YYNGEE. V gave up 0 bases and J gave up 0 bases, with 17 bases separating them. CDR3 region: CASSVGLGGGTSTDTQYF. The CDR3 region has the DNA TGTGCCAGCAGCGTAGGGTTAGGAGGGGGAACTAGCACAGATACGCAGTATTTT.

This clone has just a few counts. The chain has TRBV7-9 and TRBJ2-5, with 8 bases lining up with TRBD2. The junction had 4 bases not matched to a gene; V was cut back by 1 base and J by 3 bases. The germline gives CDR1 SEHNR, CDR2 FQNEAQ (reference sequence). The CDR3 totals 15 residues. The CDR3 reads CASSLVPAGEETQYF. CDR3 nucleotide sequence: TGTGCCAGCAGCTTAGTCCCAGCGGGAGAAGAGACCCAGTACTTC.

The chain joins TRBV28 to TRBJ1-6; possible D gene TRBD1, 5 bases. The V gene lost 6 bases and the J gene lost 7 bases, with 19 bases spanning the gap. The CDR3 runs to 16 residues. CDR1 and CDR2 from the germline V gene are MDHEN and SYDVKM. The CDR3 here is CASSSILAGQNSPLHF. CDR3 coding DNA: TGTGCCAGCAGCTCTATCCTCGCAGGGCAAAATTCACCCCTCCACTTT. The full variable domain, in which reference TRBV28 and TRBJ1-6 provide the parts outside the CDR3, is DVKVTQSSRYLVKRTGEKVFLECVQDMDHENMFWYRQDPGLGLRLIYFSYDVKMKEKGDIPEGYSVSREKKERFSLILESASTNQTSMYLCASSSILAGQNSPLHFGNGTRLTVT.

This clone has just a few counts. J is TRBJ2-5 and V is TRBV14, with D possibly being TRBD1 (5 bases). The V end lost 0 bases, the J end lost 10 bases, and 15 bases lay between the germline ends. This CDR3 has 14 residues. CDR1 and CDR2 from the germline V gene are SGHDN and FVKESK. The CDR3 protein is CASSQDWSDQGQYF. The DNA for the CDR3 is TGTGCCAGCAGCCAAGATTGGTCGGACCAGGGCCAGTACTTC.

The rearrangement joins TRBV7-9 to TRBJ1-2, with 8 bases fitting TRBD1. Germline CDR1 and CDR2: SEHNR and FQNEAQ (reference sequence). Trimming removed 0 bases from V and 9 bases from J; junction bases left unmatched: 9. The CDR3 spans 15 residues. As DNA, the CDR3 is TGTGCCAGCAGCTTAGCTCCGACAGGGGCGCTGAGCTACACCTTC. Translated: CASSLAPTGALSYTF.

The CDR3 DNA is TGTGCCAGCAGCTTACTTGCGGCGGGAGTGGTAGAGACCCAGTACTTC. Translating it yields CASSLLAAGVVETQYF. The chain couples TRBV7-3 to TRBJ2-5; 7 nucleotides align to TRBD2. In germline, CDR1 is SGHTA, CDR2 FQGTGA. Losses at the gene ends were 2 bases for V and 4 bases for J; bases not matched to a gene: 10. This CDR3 is 16 amino acids long.

This clone showed up just a few times. The chain has TRBV11-2 and TRBJ2-1, with D perhaps assigned TRBD1 or TRBD2 (5 bases each). V was trimmed by 8 bases and J by 8 bases, leaving 25 bases between them. This CDR3 is 16 amino acids long. The germline V gene encodes CDR1 SGHAT and CDR2 FQNNGV. DNA of the CDR3: TGTGCCAGCCGCCCCGCCCGGGGCCCTAAGTTCGATGAGCAGTTCTTC. This encodes CASRPARGPKFDEQFF.

This clone was recorded only once. The chain employs TRBV6-5 and TRBJ2-5, with 10 bases fitting TRBD2. V was clipped by 7 bases and J by 11 bases; unmatched bases: 16. This CDR3 is 15 amino acids long. The germline gives CDR1 MNHEY, CDR2 SVGAGI. The CDR3 DNA is TGTGCCAGCACCAAACAGAGCGGGGGGGTTTGGGAGCAGTACTTC. Encoded protein: CASTKQSGGVWEQYF.

The genes are TRBV5-4 and TRBJ2-7, with 7 bases that match TRBD1. The ends lost 0 bases at V and 2 bases at J; junction bases unmatched: 2. Germline CDR1 SGHNT, CDR2 YYREEE (reference sequence). This CDR3 has 14 amino acids. CDR3 nucleotide sequence: TGTGCCAGCAGCTTGGACAGGGGTACCTACGAGCAGTACTTC. It codes for CASSLDRGTYEQYF.